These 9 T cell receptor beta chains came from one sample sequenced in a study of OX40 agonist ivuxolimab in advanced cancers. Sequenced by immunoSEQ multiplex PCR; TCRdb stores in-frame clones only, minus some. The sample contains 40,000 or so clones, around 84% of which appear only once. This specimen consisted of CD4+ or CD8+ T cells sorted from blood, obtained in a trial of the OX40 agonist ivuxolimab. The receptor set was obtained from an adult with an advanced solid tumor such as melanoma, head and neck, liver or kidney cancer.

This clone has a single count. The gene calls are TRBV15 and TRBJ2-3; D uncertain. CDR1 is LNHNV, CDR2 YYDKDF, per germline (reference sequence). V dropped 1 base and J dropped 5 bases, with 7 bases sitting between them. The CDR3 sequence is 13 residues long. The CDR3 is CATSRVAGDTQYF. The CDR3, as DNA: TGTGCCACCAGCAGAGTTGCCGGAGATACGCAGTATTTT.

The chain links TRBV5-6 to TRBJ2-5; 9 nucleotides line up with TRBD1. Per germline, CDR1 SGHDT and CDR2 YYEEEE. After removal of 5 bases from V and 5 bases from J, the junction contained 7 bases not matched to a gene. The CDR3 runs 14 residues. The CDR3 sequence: CASSSGTGYETQYF. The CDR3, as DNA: TGTGCCAGCAGTTCCGGGACAGGGTATGAGACCCAGTACTTC.

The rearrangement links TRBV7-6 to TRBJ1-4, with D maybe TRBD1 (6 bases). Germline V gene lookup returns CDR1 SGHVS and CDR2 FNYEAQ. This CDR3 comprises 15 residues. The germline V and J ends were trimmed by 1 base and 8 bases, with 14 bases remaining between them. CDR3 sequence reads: CASSLGAGVREKLFF. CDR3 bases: TGTGCCAGCAGCTTAGGGGCAGGGGTGCGGGAAAAACTGTTTTTT. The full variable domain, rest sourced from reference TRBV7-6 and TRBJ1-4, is GAGVSQSPRYKVTKRGQDVALRCDPISGHVSLYWYRQALGQGPEFLTYFNYEAQQDKSGLPNDRFSAERPEGSISTLTIQRTEQRDSAMYRCASSLGAGVREKLFFGSGTQLSVL.

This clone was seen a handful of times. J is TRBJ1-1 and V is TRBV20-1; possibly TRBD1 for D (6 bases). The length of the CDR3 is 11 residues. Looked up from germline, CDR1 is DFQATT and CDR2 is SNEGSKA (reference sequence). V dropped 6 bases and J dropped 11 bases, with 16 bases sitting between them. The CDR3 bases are TGCAGTGCCCTGACAGGCACGGGGGCTTTCTTT. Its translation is CSALTGTGAFF.

The CDR3, as DNA: TGTGCCAGCAGTTACCGGGACAGAGTCTACGAGCAGTACTTC. This gives the protein CASSYRDRVYEQYF. V is TRBV6-5 and J is TRBJ2-7, with 7 bases aligning to TRBD1. After removal of 2 bases from V and 3 bases from J, the junction contained 4 bases not matched to a gene. The CDR3 consists of 14 residues. Germline loops: CDR1 MNHEY, CDR2 SVGAGI.

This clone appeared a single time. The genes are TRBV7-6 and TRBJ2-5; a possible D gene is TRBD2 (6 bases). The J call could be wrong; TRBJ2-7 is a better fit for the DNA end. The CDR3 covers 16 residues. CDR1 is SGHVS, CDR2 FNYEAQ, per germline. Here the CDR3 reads CASSLVVGGSSYEQYF. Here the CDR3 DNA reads TGTGCCAGCAGCTTAGTGGTGGGAGGATCCTCCTACGAGCAGTACTTC.

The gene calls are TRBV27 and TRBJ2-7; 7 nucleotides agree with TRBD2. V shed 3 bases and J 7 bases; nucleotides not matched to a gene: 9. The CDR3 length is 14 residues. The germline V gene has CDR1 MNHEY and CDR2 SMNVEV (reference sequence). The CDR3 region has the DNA TGTGCCAGCAGTTTGTTGGCGGGAGCGGAGGAGCAGTACTTC. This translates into CASSLLAGAEEQYF.

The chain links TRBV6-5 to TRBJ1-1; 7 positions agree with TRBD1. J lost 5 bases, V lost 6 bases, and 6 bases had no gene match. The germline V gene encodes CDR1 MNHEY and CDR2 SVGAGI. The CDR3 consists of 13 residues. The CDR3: CASSPGGWTEAFF. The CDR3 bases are TGTGCCAGCAGCCCAGGGGGGTGGACTGAAGCTTTCTTT.

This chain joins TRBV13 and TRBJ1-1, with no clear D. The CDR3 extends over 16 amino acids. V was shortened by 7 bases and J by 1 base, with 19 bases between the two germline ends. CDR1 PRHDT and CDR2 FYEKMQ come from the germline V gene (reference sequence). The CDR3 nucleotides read TGTGCCAGCACTCCTCCTCCCCTCCGGGGGAACACTGAAGCTTTCTTT. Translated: CASTPPPLRGNTEAFF.